This TCR beta chain was sequenced in a study of control samples from healthy donors and cancer patients. TCRdb's copy holds only in-frame clones and misses some; the assay was immunoSEQ multiplex PCR. The sample gives about 150,000 clones, over 85% of which show up once; about 5.6% is in the top ten. CDR3 size: 14 residues. Trimming removed 0 bases at V and 1 base at J, with 7 bases between. Germline lookup yields CDR1 SGHRS and CDR2 YFSETQ. The clonotype originates from a man aged 40-50 years in good health. The chain carries TRBV5-1 and TRBJ1-1; D gene unclear. The sample consisted of blood. The CDR3 protein is CASSLVGANTEAFF. The CDR3 DNA follows: TGCGCCAGCAGCTTGGTGGGAGCGAACACTGAAGCTTTCTTT.